This T cell receptor beta chain stems from a study of glioma-infiltrating T cells. The study, taken as a whole, reports: Tissue-blood divergence was below expectation in non-neoplastic patients, above in gliomas. CDR3 overlap between tissue and blood was very small.

Germline-derived CDR1 and CDR2 are MGHRA and YSYEKL. The CDR3 runs 15 residues. V was clipped by 0 bases and J by 12 bases; unmatched bases: 4. Of note for this clonotype: The antigen remains undetermined.

Using RNA template, CDR3s of TCR alpha and beta were amplified with iRepertoire arm-PCR. For one-step reverse transcription and amplification, about 85-400 ng of tissue mRNA or PBMC total RNA was used. Each CDR3 protein gets one entry after TCRdb re-called the multiplex PCR reads with MiXCR. This table has roughly 190,000 distinct CDR3 sequences, 32% appearing once. The chain employs TRBV4-1 and TRBJ2-1, with 14 bases lining up with TRBD2. The clonotype was recovered from a human donor with low-grade glioma or glioblastoma, undergoing nonglioma brain surgery, or in good health (not recorded which). The specimen was glioma tissue, nonneoplastic brain tissue, or PBMCs (not recorded which). Here the CDR3 DNA reads TGCGCCAGCAGCCAAGATAATGGACTAGCGGGAGGGCAGTTCTTC. This gives the protein CASSQDNGLAGGQFF.